The 3 T cell receptor beta chains presented below share a single source sample, sequenced in a study of post-analysis software for immune sequencing data. Study-level results: In patients, four to six TRBV segments were more frequent than in controls, with TRBV5-6, TRBV5-1 and TRBV20-1 among them.

Unique-molecular-identifier-tagged TCR beta cDNA libraries were used. TCRdb fed the PCR reads into MiXCR, producing one record per CDR3 protein. Of about 500,000 distinct CDR3 sequences listed, 40% to 55% were seen once; the top ten hold about 12%. Their cognate antigens are unknown. The sequenced sample was blood. The receptors were sampled from a girl aged 5 to 17 with multiple sclerosis.

V gene TRBV6-6 combines with J gene TRBJ2-1; TRBD1 matches at 10 bases. Germline CDR1 reads MNHNY; CDR2 reads SVGAGI (reference sequence). The trim removed 4 bases at V and 5 bases at J, leaving 8 bases unmatched. CDR3 length: 16 amino acids. The CDR3 region is CASSLTGTGAHNEQFF. In DNA form, the CDR3 reads TGTGCCAGCAGTTTAACCGGGACAGGGGCACACAATGAGCAGTTCTTC.

The table lists this clonotype with a few counts. V is TRBV27 and J is TRBJ2-1, with TRBD2 identical over 7 bases. This CDR3 comprises 13 residues. Unmatched junction bases numbered 6, after V lost 9 bases and J lost 4 bases. Germline-derived CDR1 and CDR2 are MNHEY and SMNVEV (reference sequence). CDR3 residues: CASAGRSYNEQFF. The CDR3 nucleotides read TGTGCCAGTGCCGGGAGGTCATACAATGAGCAGTTCTTC.

The CDR3 region is CASSFLGPLNQPQHF. The DNA of the CDR3 is TGTGCCAGCAGTTTCCTCGGACCGCTAAATCAGCCCCAGCATTTT. The chain recombines TRBV12-3 or TRBV12-4 with TRBJ1-5; D ambiguous. The CDR3 extends over 15 amino acids. V lost 3 bases to trimming and J lost 4 bases, with 13 bases between them.